This T cell receptor beta chain was documented in a study of identical twins. Study-wide results and limits: Invariant T cells like MAIT and iNKT could partly confound the zero-insertion analyses. The authors drew conclusions from cross-sectional statistical analysis rather than following the same donors.

Template switching created a universal primer site, and the cDNA included unique molecular identifiers. TCRdb re-called the 5' RACE reads with MiXCR, one entry per CDR3 protein. The sample has some 270,000 distinct CDR3 sequences; roughly 8% are singletons. V shed 2 bases and J shed 2 bases, with 17 bases lying between them. CDR3 length: 16 residues. Germline values: CDR1 DFQATT, CDR2 SNEGSKA (reference sequence). This clonotype has just a few counts. The antigen remains unidentified. The same data also went into a second study, on yellow fever vaccine responses in identical twins. That work states: Reportedly, twins showed a vaccine T cell response that looked partly convergent and partly personalized.

Input material: CD8+ T cells sorted from blood. The source is a woman under 30 in good health. The chain employs TRBV20-1 and TRBJ2-3; D remains unclear. CDR3 residues: CSARRLTGGYTDTQYF. The DNA of the CDR3 is TGCAGTGCTAGACGGTTGACGGGCGGATACACAGATACGCAGTATTTT.